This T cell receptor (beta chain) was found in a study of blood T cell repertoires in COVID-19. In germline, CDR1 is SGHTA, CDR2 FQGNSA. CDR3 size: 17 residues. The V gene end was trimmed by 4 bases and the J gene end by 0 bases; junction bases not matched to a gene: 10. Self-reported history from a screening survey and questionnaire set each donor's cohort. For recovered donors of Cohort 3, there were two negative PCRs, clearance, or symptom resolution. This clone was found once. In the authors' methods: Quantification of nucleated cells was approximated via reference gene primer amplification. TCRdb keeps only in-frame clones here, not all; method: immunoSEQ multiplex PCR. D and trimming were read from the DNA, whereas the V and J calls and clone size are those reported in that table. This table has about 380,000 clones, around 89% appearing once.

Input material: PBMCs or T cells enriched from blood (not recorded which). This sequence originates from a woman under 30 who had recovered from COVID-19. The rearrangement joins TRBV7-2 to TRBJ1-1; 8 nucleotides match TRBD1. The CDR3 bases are TGTGCCAGCAGCTCCGGGACAGGCGGTAGCTTGAACACTGAAGCTTTCTTT. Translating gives CASSSGTGGSLNTEAFF. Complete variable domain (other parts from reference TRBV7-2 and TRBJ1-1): GAGVSQSPSNKVTEKGKDVELRCDPISGHTALYWYRQSLGQGLEFLIYFQGNSAPDKSGLPSDRFSAERTGGSVSTLTIQRTQQEDSAVYLCASSSGTGGSLNTEAFFGQGTRLTVV.